These 21 T cell receptor beta chains were all obtained from the same sample, sequenced in a study of OX40 agonist ivuxolimab in advanced cancers. Clones were sequenced by immunoSEQ multiplex PCR, and TCRdb holds only the in-frame ones, with some missing. This sample has 40,000 to 50,000 clones, with around nine tenths found just once. The material was CD4+ or CD8+ T cells sorted from blood, obtained in a trial of the OX40 agonist ivuxolimab. Receptors were obtained from an adult with an advanced solid tumor such as melanoma, head and neck, liver or kidney cancer.

This clone was seen only once. This chain uses TRBV9 with TRBJ2-5, with D perhaps given as TRBD1 or TRBD2 (5 bases each). V shed 2 bases and J shed 3 bases, with 17 bases lying between them. Germline loops: CDR1 SGDLS, CDR2 YYNGEE. This CDR3 comprises 16 residues. CDR3 sequence: CASSVNVGASKETQYF. The CDR3 coding sequence is TGTGCCAGCAGCGTGAATGTCGGGGCATCCAAAGAGACCCAGTACTTC. Full variable domain (missing parts from reference TRBV9 and TRBJ2-5): DSGVTQTPKHLITATGQRVTLRCSPRSGDLSVYWYQQSLDQGLQFLIQYYNGEERAKGNILERFSAQQFPDLHSELNLSSLELGDSALYFCASSVNVGASKETQYFGPGTRLLVL.

The chain links TRBV19 to TRBJ1-5; D gene ambiguous. The CDR3 covers 13 residues. V lost 4 bases and J lost 3, with 7 bases in between. From germline, CDR1 is LNHDA and CDR2 SQIVND (reference sequence). The CDR3 sequence is CASSTQINQPQHF. CDR3 nucleotides: TGTGCCAGTAGTACCCAGATCAATCAGCCCCAGCATTTT.

The chain recombines TRBV13 with TRBJ1-4; tentative D call: TRBD1 (5 bases). The CDR3 has 13 residues. Per the germline V gene, CDR1 is PRHDT and CDR2 is FYEKMQ (reference sequence). The V gene lost 3 bases and the J gene lost 5 bases, with 7 bases spanning the gap. The CDR3: CASSFRVNEKLFF. The CDR3 bases are TGTGCCAGCAGCTTCAGGGTGAATGAAAAACTGTTTTTT. Supplemented by reference TRBV13 and TRBJ1-4, the full variable domain reads AAGVIQSPRHLIKEKRETATLKCYPIPRHDTVYWYQQGPGQDPQFLISFYEKMQSDKGSIPDRFSAQQFSDYHSELNMSSLELGDSALYFCASSFRVNEKLFFGSGTQLSVL.

Only a few counts were recorded for this clone. The genes are TRBV4-3 and TRBJ2-1; D remains ambiguous. In germline, CDR1 is LGHNA, CDR2 YSLEER. This CDR3 is built from 15 residues. V was trimmed by 0 bases and J by 4 bases, leaving 10 bases between them. CDR3 sequence (DNA): TGCGCCAGCAGCCAAGATAAAGCGAGGTACAATGAGCAGTTCTTC. The encoded protein is CASSQDKARYNEQFF.

On this clone itself: An end of the junction does not agree with germline; a read error may underlie this. V gene TRBV29-1 combines with J gene TRBJ2-2, with D perhaps TRBD2 (5 bases). CDR1 and CDR2 (germline): SQVTM, ANQGSEA. There are 12 residues in the CDR3. The CDR3 reads CSDRVGNRGAVF. In DNA, the CDR3 is TGCAGCGACAGAGTGGGTAACCGGGGAGCTGTTTTT.

This clone was seen a handful of times. V usage is TRBV5-1 and J usage is TRBJ1-1; tentative D call: TRBD1 (6 bases). V dropped 4 bases and J dropped 4 bases, with 14 bases sitting between them. Germline V gene lookup returns CDR1 SGHRS and CDR2 YFSETQ. This CDR3 region has 14 residues. CDR3 sequence (DNA): TGCGCCAGCAGCGAACTACAGGGATCCACTGAAGCTTTCTTT. Translation gives CASSELQGSTEAFF.

In nucleotides, the CDR3 is TGTGCCAGCAGCTCCCGGGACAGGAAGGGGTCCGGGGAGCTGTTTTTT. Translated, it gives CASSSRDRKGSGELFF. This chain joins TRBV7-2 and TRBJ2-2, with 8 bases matching TRBD1. The junction had 10 bases not matched to a gene; V was cut back by 4 bases and J by 6 bases. This CDR3 has 16 residues. Germline assignment: CDR1 SGHTA and CDR2 FQGNSA.

Comments on this clone: At one end, the junction sequence differs from germline, possibly due to a read error. V and J are TRBV15 and TRBJ1-3; tentatively, D is TRBD1 (6 bases). The CDR3 spans 15 residues. CDR1 is LNHNV and CDR2 is YYDKDF in the germline V gene (reference sequence). For the CDR3, the DNA is TGTGCCACCAGCCGAGACAGGCTCTCTGGAAACACCATATATTTT. Amino acids: CATSRDRLSGNTIYF.

To note about this clone: A read error may produce the germline difference seen at one junction end. The J gene is TRBJ2-2, the V gene TRBV19, with 12 bases lining up with TRBD1. CDR3 size: 18 residues. CDR1 and CDR2 (germline): LNHDA, SQIVND (reference sequence). CDR3 sequence reads: CASRIAKGDRGRIRELFF. Written as DNA, the CDR3 is TGTGCCAGTAGAATAGCTAAGGGGGACAGGGGGCGCATCCGGGAGCTGTTTTTT.

The chain employs TRBV28 and TRBJ2-7, with 13 bases that match TRBD2. Germline values: CDR1 MDHEN, CDR2 SYDVKM. The length of the CDR3 is 15 residues. With V trimmed by 6 bases and J by 2 bases, 4 bases remained unmatched. The CDR3, as DNA: TGTGCCAGCAGCCCGACTAGCGGGAGGCCCTACGAGCAGTACTTC. Protein: CASSPTSGRPYEQYF.

The chain employs TRBV28 and TRBJ1-2; 7 nucleotides match TRBD1. This CDR3 region has 13 residues. V gave up 8 bases and J gave up 4 bases; unmatched junction bases: 7. Germline V gene lookup returns CDR1 MDHEN and CDR2 SYDVKM. The CDR3 DNA reads TGTGCCAGCGGGACAGAGGGACTCTATGGCTACACCTTC. This codes for CASGTEGLYGYTF.

This clone was seen only once. One junction end does not reproduce the germline sequence, and a read error may be involved. The V gene is TRBV11-3, the J gene TRBJ2-2; no definite D call. The germline V gene has CDR1 SGHNT and CDR2 YENEEA. This CDR3 has 15 residues. CDR3 DNA: TGTACCAGCAGCTTAGACCAGATTAACACCGGGGAGCTGTTTTTT. Its translation is CTSSLDQINTGELFF.

V usage is TRBV30 and J usage is TRBJ1-4, with a weak D call TRBD1 (5 bases). The germline gives CDR1 GTSNPN, CDR2 SVGIG (reference sequence). Trimming removed 4 bases from V and 7 bases from J, with 16 bases in between. CDR3 size: 14 residues. Here the CDR3 DNA reads TGTGCCTGGAAATGGGGCCGAGGGGTTGAAAAACTGTTTTTT. It yields the protein CAWKWGRGVEKLFF.

The J gene is TRBJ1-1, the V gene TRBV18; tentatively, D is TRBD1 (6 bases). The CDR3 contains 12 residues. Germline CDR1 and CDR2: KGHSH and LQKENI. V lost 3 bases and J lost 5, with 7 bases in between. CDR3 sequence reads: CASSPGQTEAFF. The CDR3 DNA is TGTGCCAGCTCACCTGGACAGACTGAAGCTTTCTTT.

The chain joins TRBV7-2 to TRBJ1-1; possibly TRBD1 for D (5 bases). The length of the CDR3 is 14 residues. V lost 6 bases and J 4 bases, leaving 15 bases between the germline ends. Germline assignment: CDR1 SGHTA and CDR2 FQGNSA. CDR3 bases: TGTGCCAGCAGTCCTATCCCCGGGGGCACTGAAGCTTTCTTT. This codes for CASSPIPGGTEAFF.

The chain combines TRBV5-1 with TRBJ2-2; D remains ambiguous. The germline V gene encodes CDR1 SGHRS and CDR2 YFSETQ. The CDR3 length is 13 residues. Trimming left V 4 bases short and J 7 bases short, with 11 bases between. Here the CDR3 DNA reads TGCGCCAGCAGCCTGGAGTTGGGCGGGGAGCTGTTTTTT. This gives the protein CASSLELGGELFF.

A few counts support this clone. The rearrangement uses TRBV14 and TRBJ2-7; D possibly matches TRBD1 or TRBD2 (5 bases each). CDR1 and CDR2 from the germline V gene are SGHDN and FVKESK. CDR3 length equals 15 residues. Trimming took off 0 bases at V and 3 bases at J, with 12 bases between the two ends. The CDR3 DNA is TGTGCCAGCAGCCAAGAAACGGGGCAGGGCTACGAGCAGTACTTC. Its protein is CASSQETGQGYEQYF.

The chain links TRBV7-2 to TRBJ2-2; 9 bases align to TRBD2. CDR1 is SGHTA, CDR2 FQGNSA, per germline. The CDR3 loop spans 16 amino acids. After removal of 0 bases from V and 8 bases from J, the junction contained 7 bases not matched to a gene. CDR3 residues: CASSLARTSDRGELFF. The CDR3 nucleotides read TGTGCCAGCAGCTTAGCCCGGACTAGCGATCGGGGGGAGCTGTTTTTT.

This clone was seen just once. The chain has TRBV5-1 and TRBJ2-1; 16 nucleotides match TRBD2. Germline CDR1 is SGHRS and CDR2 is YFSETQ. CDR3 length: 16 residues. V lost 4 bases, J lost 7 bases, and 5 bases stayed unmatched. CDR3 sequence: CASSVGTSGRGNEQFF. CDR3 DNA sequence: TGCGCCAGCAGCGTCGGGACTAGCGGGAGGGGTAATGAGCAGTTCTTC. Complete variable domain (other parts from reference TRBV5-1 and TRBJ2-1): KAGVTQTPRYLIKTRGQQVTLSCSPISGHRSVSWYQQTPGQGLQFLFEYFSETQRNKGNFPGRFSGRQFSNSRSEMNVSTLELGDSALYLCASSVGTSGRGNEQFFGPGTRLTVL.

This clone was seen a handful of times. The chain recombines TRBV7-9 with TRBJ2-5, with 7 positions matching TRBD1. CDR1 and CDR2 from the germline V gene are SEHNR and FQNEAQ (reference sequence). V lost 4 bases and J lost 5; bases outside the gene matches: 7. This CDR3 spans 14 amino acids. Here the CDR3 reads CASSYGTDRETQYF. The CDR3 DNA is TGTGCCAGCAGCTATGGGACAGATAGGGAGACCCAGTACTTC.

The chain's CDR3 is CAISETGTNEQFF. The CDR3 region has the DNA TGTGCCATCAGTGAGACAGGGACTAATGAGCAGTTCTTC. The J gene is TRBJ2-1, the V gene TRBV10-3, with D perhaps being TRBD1 or TRBD2 (6 bases each). CDR1 and CDR2 (germline): ENHRY, SYGVKD. The CDR3 contains 13 residues. The germline V and J ends were trimmed by 2 bases and 7 bases, with 9 bases remaining between them.